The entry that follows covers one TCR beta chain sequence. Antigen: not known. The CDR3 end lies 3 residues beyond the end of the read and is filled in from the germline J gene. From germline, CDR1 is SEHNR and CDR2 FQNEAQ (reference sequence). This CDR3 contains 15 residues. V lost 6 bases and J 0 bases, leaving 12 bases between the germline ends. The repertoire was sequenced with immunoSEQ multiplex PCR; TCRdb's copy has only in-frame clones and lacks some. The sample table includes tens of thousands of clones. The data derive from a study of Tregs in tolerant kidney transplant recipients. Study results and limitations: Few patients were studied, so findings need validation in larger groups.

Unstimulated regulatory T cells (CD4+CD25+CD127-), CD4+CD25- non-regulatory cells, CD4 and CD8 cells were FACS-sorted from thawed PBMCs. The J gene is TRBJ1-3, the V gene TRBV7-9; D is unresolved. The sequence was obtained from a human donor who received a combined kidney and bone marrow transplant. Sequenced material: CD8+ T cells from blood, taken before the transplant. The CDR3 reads CASSSDFSSGNTIYF. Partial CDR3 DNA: TGTGCCAGCAGTTCGGACTTTAGCTCTGGAAACACC.